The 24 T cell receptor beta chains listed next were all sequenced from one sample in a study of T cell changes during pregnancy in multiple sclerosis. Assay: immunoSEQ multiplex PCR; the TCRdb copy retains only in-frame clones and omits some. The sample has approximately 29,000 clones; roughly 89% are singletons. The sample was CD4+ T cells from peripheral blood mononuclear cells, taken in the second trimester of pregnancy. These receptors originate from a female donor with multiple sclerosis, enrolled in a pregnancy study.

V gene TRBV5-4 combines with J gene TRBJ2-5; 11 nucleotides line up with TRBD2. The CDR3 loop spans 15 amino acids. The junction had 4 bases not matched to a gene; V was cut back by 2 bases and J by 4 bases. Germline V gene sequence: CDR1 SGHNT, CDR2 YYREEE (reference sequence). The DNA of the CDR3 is TGTGCCAGCAGCTTAGGCCTAGCGGGGGGAGAGACCCAGTACTTC. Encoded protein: CASSLGLAGGETQYF. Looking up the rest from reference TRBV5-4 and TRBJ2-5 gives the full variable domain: ETGVTQSPTHLIKTRGQQVTLRCSSQSGHNTVSWYQQALGQGPQFIFQYYREEENGRGNFPPRFSGLQFPNYSSELNVNALELDDSALYLCASSLGLAGGETQYFGPGTRLLVL.

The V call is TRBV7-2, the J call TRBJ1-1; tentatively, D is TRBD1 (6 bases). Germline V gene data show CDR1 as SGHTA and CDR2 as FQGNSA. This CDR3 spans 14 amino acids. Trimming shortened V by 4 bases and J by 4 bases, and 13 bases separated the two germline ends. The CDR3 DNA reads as TGTGCCAGCAGCTCGACAGGTTGGGGCACTGAAGCTTTCTTT. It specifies CASSSTGWGTEAFF.

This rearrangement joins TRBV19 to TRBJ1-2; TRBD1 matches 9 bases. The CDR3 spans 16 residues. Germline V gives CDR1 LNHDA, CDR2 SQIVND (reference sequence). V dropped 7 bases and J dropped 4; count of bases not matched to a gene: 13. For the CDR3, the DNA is TGTGCCAGTACTTTCCAACAGGGGGCTACCTTCTATGGCTACACCTTC. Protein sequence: CASTFQQGATFYGYTF.

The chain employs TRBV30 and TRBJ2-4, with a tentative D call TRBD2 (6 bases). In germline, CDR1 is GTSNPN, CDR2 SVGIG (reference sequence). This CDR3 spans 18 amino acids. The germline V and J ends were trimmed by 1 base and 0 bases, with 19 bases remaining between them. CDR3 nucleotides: TGTGCCTGGAGTGGGGGGGATCGGGGGATCCTAGCCAAAAACATTCAGTACTTC. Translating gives CAWSGGDRGILAKNIQYF. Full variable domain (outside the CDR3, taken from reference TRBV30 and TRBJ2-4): SQTIHQWPATLVQPVGSPLSLECTVEGTSNPNLYWYRQAAGRGLQLLFYSVGIGQISSEVPQNLSASRPQDRQFILSSKKLLLSDSGFYLCAWSGGDRGILAKNIQYFGAGTRLSVL.

The CDR3 spells CASSPLDRGGYQPQHF. CDR3 DNA: TGTGCCAGCAGTCCTTTAGACAGGGGAGGGTATCAGCCCCAGCATTTT. The rearrangement uses TRBV27 and TRBJ1-5; TRBD1 matches 8 bases. Trimming cost V 5 bases and J 5 bases; bases outside gene matches: 11. The length of the CDR3 is 16 residues. Germline CDR1 MNHEY, CDR2 SMNVEV (reference sequence).

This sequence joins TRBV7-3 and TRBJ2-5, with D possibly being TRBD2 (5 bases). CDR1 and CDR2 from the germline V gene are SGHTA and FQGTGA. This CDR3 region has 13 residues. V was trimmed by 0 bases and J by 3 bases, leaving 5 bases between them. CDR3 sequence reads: CASSLTREETQYF. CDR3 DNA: TGTGCCAGCAGCTTAACGCGGGAAGAGACCCAGTACTTC. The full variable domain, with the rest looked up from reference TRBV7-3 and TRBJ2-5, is GAGVSQTPSNKVTEKGKYVELRCDPISGHTALYWYRQSLGQGPEFLIYFQGTGAADDSGLPNDRFFAVRPEGSVSTLKIQRTERGDSAVYLCASSLTREETQYFGPGTRLLVL.

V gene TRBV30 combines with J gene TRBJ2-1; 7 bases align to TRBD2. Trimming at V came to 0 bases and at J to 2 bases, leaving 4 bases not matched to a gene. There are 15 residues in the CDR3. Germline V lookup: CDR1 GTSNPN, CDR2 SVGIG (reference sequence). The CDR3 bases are TGTGCCTGGAGTGTACCCGGGGGGACCTACAATGAGCAGTTCTTC. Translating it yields CAWSVPGGTYNEQFF.

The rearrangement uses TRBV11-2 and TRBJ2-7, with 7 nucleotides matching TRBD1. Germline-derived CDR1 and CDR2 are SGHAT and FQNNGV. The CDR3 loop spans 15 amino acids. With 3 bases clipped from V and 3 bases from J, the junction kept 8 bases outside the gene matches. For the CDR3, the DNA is TGTGCCAGCAGCTTTAAAAGGGACAGTTTCTACGAGCAGTACTTC. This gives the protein CASSFKRDSFYEQYF.

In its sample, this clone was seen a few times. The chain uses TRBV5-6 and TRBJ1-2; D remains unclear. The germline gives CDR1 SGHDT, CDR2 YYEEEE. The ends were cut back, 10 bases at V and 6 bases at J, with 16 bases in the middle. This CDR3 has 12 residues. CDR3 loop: CASGRLNHGYTF. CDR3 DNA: TGTGCCTCGGGTCGACTAAATCATGGCTACACCTTC.

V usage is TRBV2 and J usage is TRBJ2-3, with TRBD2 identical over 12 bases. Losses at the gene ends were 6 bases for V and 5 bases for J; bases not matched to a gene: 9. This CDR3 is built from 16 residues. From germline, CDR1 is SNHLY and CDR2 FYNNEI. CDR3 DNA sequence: TGTGCCAGCAGGGTAGGACTAGCGGGGTCGAGAGATACGCAGTATTTT. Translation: CASRVGLAGSRDTQYF.

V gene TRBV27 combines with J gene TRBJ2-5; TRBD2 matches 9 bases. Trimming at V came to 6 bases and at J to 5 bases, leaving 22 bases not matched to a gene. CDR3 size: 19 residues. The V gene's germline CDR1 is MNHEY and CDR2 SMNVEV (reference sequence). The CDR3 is CASSAYWGGGAGGGETQYF. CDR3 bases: TGTGCCAGCAGCGCCTACTGGGGCGGGGGGGCTGGAGGCGGGGAGACCCAGTACTTC.

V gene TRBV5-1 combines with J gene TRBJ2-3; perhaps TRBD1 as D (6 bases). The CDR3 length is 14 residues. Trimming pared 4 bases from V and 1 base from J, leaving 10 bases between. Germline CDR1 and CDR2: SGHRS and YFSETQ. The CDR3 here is CASSRDIGTDTQYF. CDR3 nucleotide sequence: TGCGCCAGCAGCCGGGACATAGGCACAGATACGCAGTATTTT.

CDR3 sequence: CASSLFWTSGGNEQFF. The CDR3 DNA reads TGCGCCAGCAGCTTGTTCTGGACTAGCGGCGGCAATGAGCAGTTCTTC. V is TRBV5-1 and J is TRBJ2-1; TRBD2 matches at 10 bases. Per germline, CDR1 SGHRS and CDR2 YFSETQ. Unmatched junction bases numbered 7, after V lost 1 base and J lost 6 bases. The CDR3 runs 16 residues.

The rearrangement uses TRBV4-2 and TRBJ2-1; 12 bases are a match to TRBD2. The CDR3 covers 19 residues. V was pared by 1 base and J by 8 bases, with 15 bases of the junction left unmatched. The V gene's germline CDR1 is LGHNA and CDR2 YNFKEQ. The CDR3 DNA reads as TGTGCCAGCAGCCAAGCTAGCGGGGGGGCCATTGGGGTCGGGGATGAGCAGTTCTTC. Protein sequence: CASSQASGGAIGVGDEQFF.

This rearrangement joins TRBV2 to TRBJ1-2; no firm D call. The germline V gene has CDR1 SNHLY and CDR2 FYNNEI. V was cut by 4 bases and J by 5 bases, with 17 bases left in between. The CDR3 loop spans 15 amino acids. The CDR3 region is CASSVTESLLYGYTF. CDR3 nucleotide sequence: TGTGCCAGCAGTGTTACAGAGTCCCTGCTATATGGCTACACCTTC.

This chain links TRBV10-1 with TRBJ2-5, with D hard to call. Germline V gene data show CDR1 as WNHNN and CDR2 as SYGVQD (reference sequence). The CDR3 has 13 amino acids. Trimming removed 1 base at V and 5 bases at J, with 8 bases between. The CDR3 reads CASSEFGRETQYF. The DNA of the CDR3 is TGCGCCAGCAGTGAGTTTGGCAGGGAGACCCAGTACTTC.

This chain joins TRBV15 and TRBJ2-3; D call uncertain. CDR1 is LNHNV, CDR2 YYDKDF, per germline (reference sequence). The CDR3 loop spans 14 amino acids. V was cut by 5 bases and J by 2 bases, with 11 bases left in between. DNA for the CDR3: TGTGCCACCAGCCTAAACCCCCACACAGATACGCAGTATTTT. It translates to CATSLNPHTDTQYF.

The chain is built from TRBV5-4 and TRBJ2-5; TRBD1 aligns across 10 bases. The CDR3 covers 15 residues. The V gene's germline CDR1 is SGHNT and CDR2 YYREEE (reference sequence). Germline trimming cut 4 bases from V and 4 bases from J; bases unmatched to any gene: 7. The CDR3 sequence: CASSPDRGRLETQYF. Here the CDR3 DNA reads TGTGCCAGCAGCCCCGACAGGGGGCGCTTAGAGACCCAGTACTTC. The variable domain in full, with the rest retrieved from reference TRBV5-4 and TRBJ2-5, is ETGVTQSPTHLIKTRGQQVTLRCSSQSGHNTVSWYQQALGQGPQFIFQYYREEENGRGNFPPRFSGLQFPNYSSELNVNALELDDSALYLCASSPDRGRLETQYFGPGTRLLVL.

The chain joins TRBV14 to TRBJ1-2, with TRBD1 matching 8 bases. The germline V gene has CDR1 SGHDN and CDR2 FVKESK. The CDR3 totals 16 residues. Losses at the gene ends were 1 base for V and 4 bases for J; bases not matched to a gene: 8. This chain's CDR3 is CASSQAGTGTAYGYTF. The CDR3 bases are TGTGCCAGCAGCCAAGCGGGGACAGGTACGGCCTATGGCTACACCTTC.

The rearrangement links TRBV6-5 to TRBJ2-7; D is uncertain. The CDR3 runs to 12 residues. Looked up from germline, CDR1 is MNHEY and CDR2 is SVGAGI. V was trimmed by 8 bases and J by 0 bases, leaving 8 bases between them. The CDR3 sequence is CASCDISYEQYF. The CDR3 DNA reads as TGTGCCAGCTGTGACATCTCCTACGAGCAGTACTTC.

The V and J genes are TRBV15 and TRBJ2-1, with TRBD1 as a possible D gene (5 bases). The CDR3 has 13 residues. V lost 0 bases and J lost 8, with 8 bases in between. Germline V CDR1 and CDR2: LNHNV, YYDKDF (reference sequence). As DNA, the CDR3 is TGTGCCACCAGCAGAGACACAGGCTATGAGCAGTTCTTC. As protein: CATSRDTGYEQFF.

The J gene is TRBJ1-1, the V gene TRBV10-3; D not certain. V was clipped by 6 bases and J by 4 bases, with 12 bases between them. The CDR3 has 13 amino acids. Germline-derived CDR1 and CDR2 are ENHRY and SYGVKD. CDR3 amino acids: CAISSLEGTEAFF. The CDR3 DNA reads TGTGCCATCAGCTCGCTGGAGGGCACTGAAGCTTTCTTT.

DNA for the CDR3: TGTGCCAGCTCCGGACAGGGGGCTGAAAAACTGTTTTTT. As protein: CASSGQGAEKLFF. This chain joins TRBV2 and TRBJ1-4, with TRBD1 matching over 11 bases. The V gene end was trimmed by 8 bases and the J gene end by 7 bases; junction bases not matched to a gene: 3. The CDR3 runs 13 residues. CDR1 and CDR2 from the germline V gene are SNHLY and FYNNEI.

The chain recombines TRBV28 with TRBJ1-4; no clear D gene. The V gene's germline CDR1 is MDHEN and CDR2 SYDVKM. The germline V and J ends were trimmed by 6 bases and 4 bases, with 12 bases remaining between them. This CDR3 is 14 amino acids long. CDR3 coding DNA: TGTGCCAGCAGCGGAGTGTCAGTTAATGAAAAACTGTTTTTT. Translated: CASSGVSVNEKLFF.